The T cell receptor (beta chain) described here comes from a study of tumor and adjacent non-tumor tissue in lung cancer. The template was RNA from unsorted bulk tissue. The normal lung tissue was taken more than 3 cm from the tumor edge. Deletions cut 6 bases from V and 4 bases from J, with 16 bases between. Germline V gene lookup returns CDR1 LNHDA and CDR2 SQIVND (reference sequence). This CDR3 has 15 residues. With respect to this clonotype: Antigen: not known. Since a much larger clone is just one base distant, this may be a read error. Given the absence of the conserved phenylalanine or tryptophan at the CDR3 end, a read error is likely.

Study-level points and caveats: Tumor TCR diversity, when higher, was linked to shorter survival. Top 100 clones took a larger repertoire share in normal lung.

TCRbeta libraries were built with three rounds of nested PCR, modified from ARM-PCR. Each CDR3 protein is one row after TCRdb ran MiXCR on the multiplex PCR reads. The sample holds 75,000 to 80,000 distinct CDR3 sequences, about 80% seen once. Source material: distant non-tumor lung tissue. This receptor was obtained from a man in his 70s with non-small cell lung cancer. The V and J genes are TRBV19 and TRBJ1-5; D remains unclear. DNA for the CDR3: TGTGCCAGTAGCATGAAGCTGGGTCTTAATCAGCCCCAGCATATT. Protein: CASSMKLGLNQPQHI.